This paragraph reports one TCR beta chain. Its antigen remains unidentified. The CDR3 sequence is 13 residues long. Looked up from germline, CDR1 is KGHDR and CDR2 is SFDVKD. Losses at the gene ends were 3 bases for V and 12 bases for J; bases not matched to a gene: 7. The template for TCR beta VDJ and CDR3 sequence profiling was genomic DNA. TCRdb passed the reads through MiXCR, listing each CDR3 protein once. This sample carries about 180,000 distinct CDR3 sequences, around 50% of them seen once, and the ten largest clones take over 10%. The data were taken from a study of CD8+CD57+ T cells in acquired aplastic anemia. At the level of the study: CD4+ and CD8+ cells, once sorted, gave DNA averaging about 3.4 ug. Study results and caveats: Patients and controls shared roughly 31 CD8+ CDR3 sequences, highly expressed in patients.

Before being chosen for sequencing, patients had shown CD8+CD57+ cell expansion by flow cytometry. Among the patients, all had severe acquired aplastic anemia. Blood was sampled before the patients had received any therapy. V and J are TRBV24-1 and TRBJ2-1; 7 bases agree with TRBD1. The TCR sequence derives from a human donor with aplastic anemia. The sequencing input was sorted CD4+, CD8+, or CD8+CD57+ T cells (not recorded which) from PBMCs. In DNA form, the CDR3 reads TGTGCCACCAGTGATGGGACAGTCAAGACGCAGTTCTTC. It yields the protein CATSDGTVKTQFF.